Here is one T cell receptor (beta chain) with its context. Its antigen is not identified. The sample originates from a study of T-cell memory formation after mild COVID-19. Regarding the study as a whole: Contracting CD8+ clones were enriched in EMRA, CD4+ mainly in CM and EM. From day 15 to 85, contracting clones were balanced between CD4 and CD8, whereas later expanders leaned toward CD4+.

From the 5' RACE reads, TCRdb called clonotypes with MiXCR, one entry per CDR3 protein. Altogether about 140,000 distinct CDR3 sequences are present, 14% being singletons, with the ten largest covering approximately 30%. The germline V gene encodes CDR1 LGHDT and CDR2 YNNKEL (reference sequence). The CDR3 consists of 14 residues. Trimming pared 5 bases from V and 3 bases from J, leaving 12 bases between. Sequencing was carried out using PBMCs or a T cell subset sorted from them (not recorded which). This chain uses TRBV3-1 with TRBJ2-3; D unresolved. The clonotype comes from an adult woman who had mild COVID-19 (a few samples of this study predate the infection). Cell type and time point are not known. The CDR3 DNA reads as TGTGCCAGCAGCGAGGTGGGAACTACAGATACGCAGTATTTT. Translated, it gives CASSEVGTTDTQYF.